This T cell receptor (beta chain) was documented in a study of blood T cell repertoires in COVID-19. Measured with immunoSEQ multiplex PCR; TCRdb has only the in-frame clones, and not every one. The table shows 200,000 to 300,000 clones, with 86% occurring only once. Sequences were obtained from peripheral blood. This receptor was taken from a man aged 30 to 39 with active or convalescent COVID-19.

The CDR3 sequence: CATSRVWEGTHEQYF. In DNA, the CDR3 is TGTGCCACCAGCAGAGTCTGGGAGGGAACCCACGAGCAGTACTTC. The chain recombines TRBV15 with TRBJ2-7, with 7 bases aligning to TRBD2. The CDR3 is 15 amino acids. CDR1 is LNHNV, CDR2 YYDKDF, per germline (reference sequence). V shed 1 base and J 5 bases; nucleotides not matched to a gene: 8.